The clone carrying this T cell receptor beta chain was seen only once. How the authors handled the data: Amplifying reference gene primers gave estimates of nucleated cell counts. Only in-frame clones appear in the TCRdb table, and some are missing; sequencing was by immunoSEQ multiplex PCR. V and J calls and clone size follow that table, whereas D and trimming were derived from the DNA. The sample holds fewer than 250,000 clones; 70% to 90% are singletons and the top ten take 3% to 4.5%. Participants came from 20 to 25 US areas, aged roughly 18 to 90 years. This sample is drawn from a study of blood T cell repertoires in COVID-19. Study information: The study drew acute and convalescent COVID-19 samples from the United States, Italy and Spain. PBMCs, B-cell-depleted T cells, or T cells were the source of the cDNA or gDNA that made up the material.

The CDR3 is made up of 16 amino acids. CDR1 GTSNPN and CDR2 SVGIG come from the germline V gene (reference sequence). With 0 bases removed from V and 5 bases from J, the gap between germline ends came to 19 bases. The clonotype was recovered from a woman aged 35 to 49 with acute COVID-19. Input material: PBMCs or T cells enriched from blood (not recorded which). V gene TRBV30 combines with J gene TRBJ2-5; the D gene is possibly TRBD2 (6 bases). DNA for the CDR3: TGTGCCTGGAGTGTACGGACCCAGGGCCGGGGGGAGACCCAGTACTTC. It yields the protein CAWSVRTQGRGETQYF.